The 22 T cell receptor beta chains presented below share a single source sample, sequenced in a study of T cells in Graves' hyperthyroidism and ophthalmopathy. Amplification yielded TCR beta CDR3 regions, with RNA transcripts as the source. TCR CDR3 underwent first-round RT-PCR with the HTBI primer set. TCRdb used MiXCR to reprocess the multiplex PCR reads, holding one entry per CDR3 protein. The sample lists a few hundred thousand distinct CDR3 sequences, approximately 21% occurring once. Sequenced input: blood. The receptors were gathered from a young man with Graves' ophthalmopathy.

Ten or more counts support this clonotype. The CDR3 DNA sequence: TGTGCCAGCTTCGGTAGCGGGAGATCGGGGGAGACCCAGTACTTC. It translates to CASFGSGRSGETQYF. This rearrangement joins TRBV2 to TRBJ2-5; 9 bases are shared with TRBD2. Germline CDR1 and CDR2: SNHLY and FYNNEI. With 8 bases clipped from V and 5 bases from J, the junction kept 12 bases outside the gene matches. The CDR3 consists of 15 residues. The variable domain in full, with the rest retrieved from reference TRBV2 and TRBJ2-5, is EPEVTQTPSHQVTQMGQEVILRCVPISNHLYFYWYRQILGQKVEFLVSFYNNEISEKSEIFDDQFSVERPDGSNFTLKIRSTKLEDSAMYFCASFGSGRSGETQYFGPGTRLLVL.

V gene TRBV19 combines with J gene TRBJ1-4, with a possible D match to TRBD1 (5 bases). The CDR3 sequence is 15 residues long. The germline CDR1 and CDR2 sequences are LNHDA and SQIVND (reference sequence). Deletions cut 5 bases from V and 4 bases from J, with 14 bases between. CDR3 region: CASSPQSTVNEKLFF. In DNA form, the CDR3 reads TGTGCCAGTAGTCCCCAGTCGACAGTTAATGAAAAACTGTTTTTT. Variable domain in full (rest from reference TRBV19 and TRBJ1-4): DGGITQSPKYLFRKEGQNVTLSCEQNLNHDAMYWYRQDPGQGLRLIYYSQIVNDFQKGDIAEGYSVSREKKESFPLTVTSAQKNPTAFYLCASSPQSTVNEKLFFGSGTQLSVL.

The genes are TRBV20-1 and TRBJ2-1; D ambiguous. CDR1 is DFQATT and CDR2 is SNEGSKA in the germline V gene (reference sequence). The CDR3 consists of 15 residues. V lost 3 bases, J lost 1 base, and 13 bases lay in between. The CDR3, as DNA: TGCAGTGCTAGTGAGGCGGAAACTTCCTACAATGAGCAGTTCTTC. It specifies CSASEAETSYNEQFF.

This clonotype occurred a few times. The chain recombines TRBV19 with TRBJ2-2; possible D gene TRBD1, 6 bases. CDR1 and CDR2 (germline): LNHDA, SQIVND (reference sequence). V gave up 3 bases and J gave up 5 bases, with 7 bases separating them. The CDR3 contains 13 residues. The CDR3 DNA reads TGTGCCAGTAGTATGAGGGGGACCGGGGAGCTGTTTTTT. It translates to CASSMRGTGELFF.

This clonotype was observed a few times. CDR3 in amino acids: CASSLIGDRGFVRAGEQFF. CDR3 in DNA: TGTGCCAGCAGCTTGATCGGGGACAGGGGTTTCGTCCGGGCGGGAGAGCAGTTCTTC. The J gene is TRBJ2-1, the V gene TRBV13; 10 nucleotides match TRBD1. Looked up from germline, CDR1 is PRHDT and CDR2 is FYEKMQ (reference sequence). The J segment lost 10 bases and the V segment lost 3 bases, leaving 21 bases of the junction unmatched. This CDR3 contains 19 residues.

The V gene is TRBV6-1, the J gene TRBJ2-3; 8 bases align to TRBD2. CDR1 and CDR2 (germline): MNHNS, SASEGT. V lost 8 bases and J lost 6; bases outside the gene matches: 10. CDR3 size: 14 residues. CDR3 sequence reads: CASLLAVSEDTQYF. The CDR3 bases are TGTGCCAGCCTACTAGCGGTCAGTGAGGATACGCAGTATTTT.

V and J are TRBV5-1 and TRBJ2-1; tentative D call: TRBD1 (6 bases). Trimming shortened V by 0 bases and J by 8 bases, and 18 bases separated the two germline ends. Germline V gene data show CDR1 as SGHRS and CDR2 as YFSETQ. This CDR3 has 16 residues. The DNA for the CDR3 is TGCGCCAGCAGCTTGGGAGGTTCCAGGGGAACCGATGAGCAGTTCTTC. Amino acids: CASSLGGSRGTDEQFF.

The DNA for the CDR3 is TGTGCCAGCAGCTTAAGTCCCTCTGGCGCAGATACGCAGTATTTT. Its translation: CASSLSPSGADTQYF. V gene TRBV7-3 combines with J gene TRBJ2-3; D is unclear. The CDR3 sequence is 15 residues long. Germline assignment: CDR1 SGHTA and CDR2 FQGTGA. Trimming cost V 1 base and J 4 bases, with 12 bases left between them.

Ten or more counts support this clonotype. The V gene is TRBV6-1, the J gene TRBJ2-7, with 9 positions matching TRBD2. Looked up from germline, CDR1 is MNHNS and CDR2 is SASEGT. V shed 7 bases and J 6 bases; nucleotides not matched to a gene: 13. The CDR3 runs 15 residues. The CDR3 sequence is CASNDFAGGPGEQYF. The CDR3 DNA sequence: TGTGCCAGCAACGACTTTGCGGGAGGGCCTGGCGAGCAGTACTTC.

V usage is TRBV4-2 and J usage is TRBJ2-1; 7 bases match TRBD2. The CDR3 has 14 amino acids. Germline trimming cut 4 bases from V and 10 bases from J; bases unmatched to any gene: 10. Germline V gives CDR1 LGHNA, CDR2 YNFKEQ. Here the CDR3 reads CASSRDYPKGEQFF. The CDR3 DNA follows: TGTGCCAGCAGCCGGGACTACCCTAAGGGGGAGCAGTTCTTC.

By share, this clonotype ranks as hyperexpanded (1% or more). This sequence joins TRBV30 and TRBJ2-3; no clear D. CDR1 is GTSNPN and CDR2 is SVGIG in the germline V gene (reference sequence). The CDR3 has 12 residues. Trimming stripped 2 bases from V and 1 base from J, with 4 bases between. The CDR3 loop reads CAWSLGTDTQYF. The DNA of the CDR3 is TGTGCCTGGAGTTTAGGCACAGATACGCAGTATTTT.

The table lists this clonotype with many counts. V is TRBV6-5 and J is TRBJ1-1; the D gene is possibly TRBD1 (5 bases). The CDR3 is made up of 16 amino acids. Germline V gene data show CDR1 as MNHEY and CDR2 as SVGAGI. With 2 bases removed from V and 1 base from J, the gap between germline ends came to 14 bases. CDR3 sequence: CASSYGAGRSNTEAFF. DNA for the CDR3: TGTGCCAGCAGTTACGGGGCAGGACGGTCGAACACTGAAGCTTTCTTT.

This clonotype was seen repeatedly, ten times or more. V usage is TRBV2 and J usage is TRBJ1-2, with a weak D call TRBD1 (5 bases). Between the trimmed V and J ends, which lost 4 bases and 3 bases, there was a span of 15 bases. CDR3 length equals 15 residues. Germline V gene sequence: CDR1 SNHLY, CDR2 FYNNEI. CDR3 amino acids: CASSVEGEGYYGYTF. The CDR3 DNA sequence: TGTGCCAGCAGTGTAGAAGGGGAGGGTTACTATGGCTACACCTTC.

This clonotype was observed at least ten times. The rearrangement links TRBV20-1 to TRBJ2-2, with TRBD2 identical over 10 bases. CDR1 and CDR2 from the germline V gene are DFQATT and SNEGSKA (reference sequence). This CDR3 spans 14 amino acids. The ends lost 5 bases at V and 2 bases at J; junction bases unmatched: 2. The CDR3 spells CSARTSGNTGELFF. As DNA, the CDR3 is TGCAGTGCTCGGACTAGCGGTAACACCGGGGAGCTGTTTTTT.

This clonotype was counted many times. The chain is built from TRBV5-1 and TRBJ1-2, with TRBD1 identical over 7 bases. The CDR3 has 14 residues. The V gene's germline CDR1 is SGHRS and CDR2 YFSETQ. Trimming cost V 7 bases and J 0 bases; bases outside gene matches: 6. The CDR3 protein is CASATGAPNYGYTF. The CDR3, as DNA: TGCGCCAGCGCTACAGGGGCCCCTAACTATGGCTACACCTTC.

This clonotype was detected many times. This rearrangement joins TRBV20-1 to TRBJ2-7; TRBD2 is a possible D gene (5 bases). CDR1 and CDR2 (germline): DFQATT, SNEGSKA (reference sequence). CDR3 size: 13 residues. Trimming removed 5 bases from V and 0 bases from J, with 11 bases in between. CDR3 DNA: TGCAGTGCTGAGGAGCGGAGCTCCTACGAGCAGTACTTC. Its protein is CSAEERSSYEQYF.

This clonotype has just a few counts. J is TRBJ1-5 and V is TRBV28; D uncertain. Germline CDR1 is MDHEN and CDR2 is SYDVKM. This CDR3 comprises 15 residues. V was shortened by 6 bases and J by 0 bases, with 12 bases between the two germline ends. CDR3 coding DNA: TGTGCCAGCAGCCTACCGGGTTTTAGCAATCAGCCCCAGCATTTT. Protein: CASSLPGFSNQPQHF. The variable domain in full, with the rest retrieved from reference TRBV28 and TRBJ1-5, is DVKVTQSSRYLVKRTGEKVFLECVQDMDHENMFWYRQDPGLGLRLIYFSYDVKMKEKGDIPEGYSVSREKKERFSLILESASTNQTSMYLCASSLPGFSNQPQHFGDGTRLSIL.

This clonotype appeared a few times. This chain connects TRBV5-1 to TRBJ2-7, with 14 bases aligning to TRBD2. V shed 0 bases and J 7 bases; nucleotides not matched to a gene: 9. The CDR3 runs 17 residues. CDR1 is SGHRS and CDR2 is YFSETQ in the germline V gene. The CDR3 DNA reads TGCGCCAGCAGCTTGGTACCGGGACTAGCGGGAGAGGGGGAGCAGTACTTC. It specifies CASSLVPGLAGEGEQYF.

There are a few counts of this clonotype. A read error may account for a junction end that differs from germline. The chain recombines TRBV7-7 with TRBJ2-5; 8 bases align to TRBD2. This CDR3 comprises 15 residues. Germline-derived CDR1 and CDR2 are SSHAT and FNYEAQ (reference sequence). This CDR3 is CASSQTLREDETQYF. For the CDR3, the DNA is TGTGCTAGCAGTCAAACCTTGCGGGAGGACGAGACCCAGTACTTC.

The V gene is TRBV18, the J gene TRBJ1-2, with D hard to call. The CDR3 is 14 residues long. The germline V gene has CDR1 KGHSH and CDR2 LQKENI. V gave up 3 bases and J gave up 4 bases, with 12 bases separating them. The CDR3, as DNA: TGTGCCAGCTCACCGAGGGAGGTGAGCTATGGCTACACCTTC. Protein: CASSPREVSYGYTF.

This clonotype was found many times. The rearrangement joins TRBV5-1 to TRBJ1-1; D gene ambiguous. With 4 bases removed from V and 4 bases from J, the gap between germline ends came to 11 bases. This CDR3 is 13 amino acids long. Germline CDR1 is SGHRS and CDR2 is YFSETQ. CDR3 protein: CASSKGLPTEAFF. CDR3 in DNA: TGCGCCAGCAGCAAAGGGTTGCCCACTGAAGCTTTCTTT.

The chain recombines TRBV12-3 or TRBV12-4 with TRBJ2-1; 8 bases are a match to TRBD1. There are 13 residues in the CDR3. J lost 7 bases, V lost 4 bases, and 3 bases had no gene match. The DNA for the CDR3 is TGTGCCAGCAGTTGGACAGGGCCTAATGAGCAGTTCTTC. This encodes CASSWTGPNEQFF.